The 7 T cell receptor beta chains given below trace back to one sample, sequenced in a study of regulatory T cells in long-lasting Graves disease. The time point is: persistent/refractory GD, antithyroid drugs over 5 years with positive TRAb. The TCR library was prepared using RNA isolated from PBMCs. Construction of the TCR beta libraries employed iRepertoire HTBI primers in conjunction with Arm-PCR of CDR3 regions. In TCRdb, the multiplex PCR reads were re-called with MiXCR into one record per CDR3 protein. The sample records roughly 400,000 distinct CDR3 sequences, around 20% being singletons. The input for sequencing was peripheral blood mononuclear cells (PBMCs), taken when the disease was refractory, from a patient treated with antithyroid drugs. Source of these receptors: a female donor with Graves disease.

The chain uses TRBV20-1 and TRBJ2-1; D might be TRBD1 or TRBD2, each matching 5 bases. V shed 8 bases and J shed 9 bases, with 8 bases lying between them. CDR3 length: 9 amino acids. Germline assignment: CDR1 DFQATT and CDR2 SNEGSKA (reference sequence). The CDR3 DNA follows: TGCAGTAGGGACGGTGAGCAGTTCTTC. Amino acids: CSRDGEQFF.

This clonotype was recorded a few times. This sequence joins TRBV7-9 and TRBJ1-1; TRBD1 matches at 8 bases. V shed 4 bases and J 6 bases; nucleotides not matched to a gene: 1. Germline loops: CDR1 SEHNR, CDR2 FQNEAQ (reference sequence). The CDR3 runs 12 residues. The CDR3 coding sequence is TGTGCCAGCAGCTGGACAGGGTCTGAAGCTTTCTTT. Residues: CASSWTGSEAFF.

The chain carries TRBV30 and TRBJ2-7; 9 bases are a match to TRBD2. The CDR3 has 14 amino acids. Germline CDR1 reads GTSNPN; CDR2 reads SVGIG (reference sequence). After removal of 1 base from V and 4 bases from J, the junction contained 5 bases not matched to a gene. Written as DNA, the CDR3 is TGTGCCTGGAGTGGTCAAAGCGGGGGGTACGAGCAGTACTTC. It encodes CAWSGQSGGYEQYF.

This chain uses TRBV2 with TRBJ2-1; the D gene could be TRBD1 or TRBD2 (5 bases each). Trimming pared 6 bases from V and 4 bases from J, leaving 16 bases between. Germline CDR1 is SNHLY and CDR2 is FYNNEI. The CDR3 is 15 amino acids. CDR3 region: CASRGLRVTYNEQFF. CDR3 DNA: TGTGCCAGCAGGGGGCTGCGGGTGACGTACAATGAGCAGTTCTTC.

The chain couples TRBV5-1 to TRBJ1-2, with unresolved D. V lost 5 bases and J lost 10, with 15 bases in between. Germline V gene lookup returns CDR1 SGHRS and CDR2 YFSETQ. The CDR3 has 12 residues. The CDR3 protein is CASSLLPGHYTF. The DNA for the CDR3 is TGCGCCAGCAGTTTGTTACCCGGGCACTACACCTTC.

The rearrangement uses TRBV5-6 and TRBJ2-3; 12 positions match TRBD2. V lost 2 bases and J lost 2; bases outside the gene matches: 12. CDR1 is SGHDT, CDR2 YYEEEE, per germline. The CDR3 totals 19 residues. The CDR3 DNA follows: TGTGCCAGCAGCTTATGGACTAGCGGGATCCCCTACGACACAGATACGCAGTATTTT. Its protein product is CASSLWTSGIPYDTDTQYF.

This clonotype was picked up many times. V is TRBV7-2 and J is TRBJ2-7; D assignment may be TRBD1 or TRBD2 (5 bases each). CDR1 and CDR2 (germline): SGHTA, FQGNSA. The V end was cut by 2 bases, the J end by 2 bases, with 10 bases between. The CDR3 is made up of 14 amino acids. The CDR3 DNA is TGTGCCAGCAGCTTAATGCTGGGGGCCTACGAGCAGTACTTC. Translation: CASSLMLGAYEQYF.